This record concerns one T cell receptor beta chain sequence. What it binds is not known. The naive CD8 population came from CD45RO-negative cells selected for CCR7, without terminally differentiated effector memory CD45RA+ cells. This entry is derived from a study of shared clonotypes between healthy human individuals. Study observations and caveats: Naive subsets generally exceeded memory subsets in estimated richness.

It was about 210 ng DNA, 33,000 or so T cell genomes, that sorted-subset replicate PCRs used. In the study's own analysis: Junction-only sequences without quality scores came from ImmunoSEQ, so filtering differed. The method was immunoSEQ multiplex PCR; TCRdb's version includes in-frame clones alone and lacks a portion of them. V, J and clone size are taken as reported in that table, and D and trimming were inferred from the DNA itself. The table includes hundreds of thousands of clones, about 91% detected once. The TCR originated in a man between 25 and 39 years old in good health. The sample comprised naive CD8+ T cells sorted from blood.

This CDR3 reads CASSLFSSSDTQYF. The CDR3 coding sequence is TGTGCCAGCAGCTTATTCTCGTCGTCAGATACGCAGTATTTT. The chain joins TRBV7-3 to TRBJ2-3; no clear D gene. Germline CDR1 is SGHTA and CDR2 is FQGTGA. The CDR3 has 14 amino acids. Trimming shortened V by 2 bases and J by 4 bases, and 10 bases separated the two germline ends.